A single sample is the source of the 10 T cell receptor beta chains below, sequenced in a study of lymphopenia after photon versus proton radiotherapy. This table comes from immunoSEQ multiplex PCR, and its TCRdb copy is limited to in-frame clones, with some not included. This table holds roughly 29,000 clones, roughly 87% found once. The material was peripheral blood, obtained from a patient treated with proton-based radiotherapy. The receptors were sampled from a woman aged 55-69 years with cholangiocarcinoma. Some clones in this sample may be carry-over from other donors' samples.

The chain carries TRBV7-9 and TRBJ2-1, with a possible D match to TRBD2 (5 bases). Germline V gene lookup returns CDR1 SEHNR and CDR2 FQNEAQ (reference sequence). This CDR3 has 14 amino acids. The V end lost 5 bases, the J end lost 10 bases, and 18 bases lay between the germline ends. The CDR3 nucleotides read TGTGCCAGCAGCCTAACGGGATCCCGACTCGAGCAGTTCTTC. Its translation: CASSLTGSRLEQFF. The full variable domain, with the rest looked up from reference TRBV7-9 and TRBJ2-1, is DTGVSQNPRHKITKRGQNVTFRCDPISEHNRLYWYRQTLGQGPEFLTYFQNEAQLEKSRLLSDRFSAERPKGSFSTLEIQRTEQGDSAMYLCASSLTGSRLEQFFGPGTRLTVL.

CDR3 amino acids: CASSVETGRYTEAFF. CDR3 sequence (DNA): TGTGCCAGCAGCGTAGAGACAGGGAGGTACACTGAAGCTTTCTTT. This rearrangement joins TRBV9 to TRBJ1-1, with 7 bases that match TRBD1. This CDR3 comprises 15 residues. J lost 3 bases, V lost 0 bases, and 5 bases had no gene match. Germline assignment: CDR1 SGDLS and CDR2 YYNGEE.

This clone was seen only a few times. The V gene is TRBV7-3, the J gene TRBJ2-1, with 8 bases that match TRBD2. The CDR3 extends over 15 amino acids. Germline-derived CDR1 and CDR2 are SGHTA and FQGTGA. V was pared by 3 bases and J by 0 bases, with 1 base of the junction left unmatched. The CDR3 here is CASSLGTSSYNEQFF. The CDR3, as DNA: TGTGCCAGCAGCTTGGGGACTAGCTCCTACAATGAGCAGTTCTTC.

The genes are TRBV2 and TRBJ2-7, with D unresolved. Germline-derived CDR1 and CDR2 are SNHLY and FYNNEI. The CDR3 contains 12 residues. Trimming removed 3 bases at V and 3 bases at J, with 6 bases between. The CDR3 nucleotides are TGTGCCAGCAGTGAGTTCCTCTACGAGCAGTACTTC. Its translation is CASSEFLYEQYF.

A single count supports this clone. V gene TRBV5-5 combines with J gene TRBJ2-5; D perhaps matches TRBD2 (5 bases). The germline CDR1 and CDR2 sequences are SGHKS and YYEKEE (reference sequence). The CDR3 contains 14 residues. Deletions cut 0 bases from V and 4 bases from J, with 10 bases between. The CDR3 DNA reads TGTGCCAGCAGCTTGGTCCTAGCTGCAGAGACCCAGTACTTC. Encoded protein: CASSLVLAAETQYF.

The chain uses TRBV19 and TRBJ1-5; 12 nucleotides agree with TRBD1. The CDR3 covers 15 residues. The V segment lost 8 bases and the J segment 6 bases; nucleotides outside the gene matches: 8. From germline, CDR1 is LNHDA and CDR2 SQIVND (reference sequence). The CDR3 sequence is CASCTRDRGLQPQHF. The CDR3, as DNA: TGTGCCAGTTGCACGAGGGACAGGGGGCTTCAGCCCCAGCATTTT.

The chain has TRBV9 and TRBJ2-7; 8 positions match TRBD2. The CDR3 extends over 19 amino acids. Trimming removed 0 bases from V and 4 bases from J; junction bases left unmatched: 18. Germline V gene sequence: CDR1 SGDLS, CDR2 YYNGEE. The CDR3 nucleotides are TGTGCCAGCAGCGTAGGGTGGGGAGCGGGAGTGGCCCCCCTATACGAGCAGTACTTC. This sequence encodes CASSVGWGAGVAPLYEQYF.

Here the CDR3 reads CASSPQGSGNTIYF. The CDR3, as DNA: TGTGCCAGCTCACCACAGGGCTCTGGAAACACCATATATTTT. V and J are TRBV18 and TRBJ1-3; no definite D call. V lost 1 base and J lost 0, with 4 bases in between. CDR1 is KGHSH and CDR2 is LQKENI in the germline V gene. CDR3 size: 14 residues.

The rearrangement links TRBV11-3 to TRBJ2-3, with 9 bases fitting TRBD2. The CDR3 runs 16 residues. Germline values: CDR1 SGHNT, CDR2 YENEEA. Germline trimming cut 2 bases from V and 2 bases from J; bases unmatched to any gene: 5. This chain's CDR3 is CASSLILAGPTDTQYF. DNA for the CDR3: TGTGCCAGCAGCTTAATCCTAGCGGGGCCCACAGATACGCAGTATTTT.

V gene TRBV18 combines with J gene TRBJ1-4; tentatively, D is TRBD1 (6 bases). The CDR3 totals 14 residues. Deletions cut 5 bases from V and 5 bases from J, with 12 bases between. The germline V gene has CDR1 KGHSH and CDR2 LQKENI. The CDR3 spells CASSSGRGNEKLFF. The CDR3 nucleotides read TGTGCCAGCTCATCCGGCAGGGGAAATGAAAAACTGTTTTTT.